The 30 T cell receptor beta chains below were found in one sample sequenced in a study of T cell responses to AZD1222 COVID-19 vaccine. Sequencing used immunoSEQ multiplex PCR; TCRdb keeps in-frame clones, though not all of them. The table has roughly 93,000 clones, roughly nine tenths seen once. Sequencing was performed on peripheral blood, taken on day 0 of AZD1222 vaccination. Receptors were obtained from an adult in good health.

J is TRBJ2-3 and V is TRBV5-1, with D tentatively TRBD1 (6 bases). The CDR3 is 13 residues long. The germline V and J ends were trimmed by 0 bases and 7 bases, with 9 bases remaining between them. Germline-derived CDR1 and CDR2 are SGHRS and YFSETQ. The CDR3: CASSLEGQNTQYF. CDR3 coding DNA: TGCGCCAGCAGCTTGGAGGGACAAAATACGCAGTATTTT.

This chain connects TRBV5-6 to TRBJ1-2; TRBD1 matches at 11 bases. V trimming: 0 bases; J trimming: 10 bases; junction bases outside the gene matches: 5. Looked up from germline, CDR1 is SGHDT and CDR2 is YYEEEE. The CDR3 runs 14 residues. In DNA form, the CDR3 reads TGTGCCAGCAGCTTGGCCTGGACAGGGGGCGACTACACCTTC. It is translated as CASSLAWTGGDYTF. Combining the CDR3 with reference TRBV5-6 and TRBJ1-2 gives the whole variable domain DAGVTQSPTHLIKTRGQQVTLRCSPKSGHDTVSWYQQALGQGPQFIFQYYEEEERQRGNFPDRFSGHQFPNYSSELNVNALLLGDSALYLCASSLAWTGGDYTFGSGTRLTVV.

This clone was counted once. In DNA, the CDR3 is TGTGCCTGGGATAACACAGATACGCAGTATTTT. Encoded protein: CAWDNTDTQYF. The chain is built from TRBV30 and TRBJ2-3, with unresolved D. V lost 5 bases and J 2 bases, leaving 5 bases between the germline ends. Germline V gives CDR1 GTSNPN, CDR2 SVGIG (reference sequence). This CDR3 has 11 residues.

The rearrangement joins TRBV19 to TRBJ1-1; D gene unclear. Germline CDR1 is LNHDA and CDR2 is SQIVND (reference sequence). The V end was cut by 4 bases, the J end by 0 bases, with 9 bases between. This CDR3 has 14 amino acids. The CDR3 sequence is CASSRFSMNTEAFF. CDR3 nucleotides: TGTGCCAGTAGTAGATTTTCCATGAACACTGAAGCTTTCTTT.

The chain carries TRBV5-1 and TRBJ1-1; D not certain. The CDR3 runs to 13 residues. From germline, CDR1 is SGHRS and CDR2 YFSETQ. Trimming took 5 bases from V and 2 from J, leaving 10 bases between them. As DNA, the CDR3 is TGCGCCAGCAGTCTTATCAGAAACACTGAAGCTTTCTTT. It yields the protein CASSLIRNTEAFF.

The chain has TRBV30 and TRBJ1-2; maybe TRBD1 (6 bases). V shed 2 bases and J shed 7 bases, with 14 bases lying between them. Germline V gene lookup returns CDR1 GTSNPN and CDR2 SVGIG (reference sequence). This CDR3 has 13 amino acids. The CDR3, as DNA: TGTGCCTGGAGTAGCGGGGGGCATGGTGGCTACACCTTC. This sequence encodes CAWSSGGHGGYTF. The whole variable domain, remainder taken from reference TRBV30 and TRBJ1-2, is SQTIHQWPATLVQPVGSPLSLECTVEGTSNPNLYWYRQAAGRGLQLLFYSVGIGQISSEVPQNLSASRPQDRQFILSSKKLLLSDSGFYLCAWSSGGHGGYTFGSGTRLTVV.

This clone was seen just once. The genes are TRBV2 and TRBJ2-5, with D uncertain. CDR1 is SNHLY and CDR2 is FYNNEI in the germline V gene. Trimming removed 6 bases from V and 3 bases from J, with 5 bases in between. This CDR3 region has 11 residues. This chain's CDR3 is CASRPEETQYF. The CDR3 DNA follows: TGTGCCAGCAGGCCGGAAGAGACCCAGTACTTC.

The chain carries TRBV19 and TRBJ1-1; tentative D call: TRBD1 (6 bases). V was pared by 9 bases and J by 3 bases, with 8 bases between. The length of the CDR3 is 11 residues. CDR1 and CDR2 (germline): LNHDA, SQIVND (reference sequence). The CDR3 sequence is CASQGYTEAFF. Here the CDR3 DNA reads TGTGCCAGCCAGGGGTACACTGAAGCTTTCTTT. Complete variable domain (other parts from reference TRBV19 and TRBJ1-1): DGGITQSPKYLFRKEGQNVTLSCEQNLNHDAMYWYRQDPGQGLRLIYYSQIVNDFQKGDIAEGYSVSREKKESFPLTVTSAQKNPTAFYLCASQGYTEAFFGQGTRLTVV.

V usage is TRBV5-1 and J usage is TRBJ1-1; D is ambiguous. Germline V gene lookup returns CDR1 SGHRS and CDR2 YFSETQ. The ends were cut back, 7 bases at V and 1 base at J, with 11 bases in the middle. The CDR3 extends over 13 amino acids. CDR3 nucleotide sequence: TGCGCCAGCGGACCGGTAGAGAACACTGAAGCTTTCTTT. It encodes CASGPVENTEAFF.

The chain links TRBV12-3 or TRBV12-4 to TRBJ1-1; D is ambiguous. This CDR3 spans 12 amino acids. Trimming stripped 7 bases from V and 5 bases from J, with 11 bases between. DNA of the CDR3: TGTGCCAGCACCGCGGGTTGGACTGAAGCTTTCTTT. This sequence encodes CASTAGWTEAFF.

This clone was found a few times. The chain combines TRBV21-1 with TRBJ2-5; the table's D call, TRBD2, was not checked against the DNA. TRBV21-1 is a pseudogene segment. This CDR3 comprises 14 residues. This CDR3 reads CASSKGGSGETQYF. The CDR3 nucleotides are TGTGCCAGCAGCAAGGGGGGTTCGGGCGAGACCCAGTACTTC.

The chain joins TRBV3-1 (or the pseudogene TRBV3-2) to TRBJ2-7; TRBD2 matches at 7 bases. The CDR3 covers 14 residues. Germline V lookup: CDR1 LGHDT, CDR2 YNNKEL (reference sequence). Germline trimming cut 0 bases from V and 6 bases from J; bases unmatched to any gene: 5. As DNA, the CDR3 is TGTGCCAGCAGCCAAGATCGCTCGGGGGGCGAGCAGTACTTC. Protein product: CASSQDRSGGEQYF.

This chain links TRBV4-2 with TRBJ1-2; tentative D call: TRBD1 (5 bases). Germline lookup yields CDR1 LGHNA and CDR2 YNFKEQ. There are 16 residues in the CDR3. Trimming removed 3 bases at V and 4 bases at J, with 18 bases between. The CDR3: CASSHSTLGPIYGYTF. The CDR3 DNA reads TGTGCCAGCAGCCATTCTACTTTGGGACCTATCTATGGCTACACCTTC.

The V call is TRBV2, the J call TRBJ2-7; TRBD2 matches at 7 bases. The junction had 9 bases not matched to a gene; V was cut back by 0 bases and J by 7 bases. Germline V CDR1 and CDR2: SNHLY, FYNNEI. The CDR3 is 15 residues long. The CDR3 region is CASSEASGLAREQYF. The CDR3 DNA reads as TGTGCCAGCAGTGAAGCTAGCGGGCTCGCGAGGGAGCAGTACTTC.

V usage is TRBV27 and J usage is TRBJ2-3; unclear D gene. Germline V CDR1 and CDR2: MNHEY, SMNVEV (reference sequence). The CDR3 has 15 amino acids. Between the trimmed V and J ends, which lost 5 bases and 3 bases, there was a span of 15 bases. The CDR3 coding sequence is TGTGCCAGCAGTCCCGCGTTTTCAGAGACAGATACGCAGTATTTT. This gives the protein CASSPAFSETDTQYF.

The chain recombines TRBV18 with TRBJ1-1; D is ambiguous. Trimming took off 3 bases at V and 1 base at J, with 12 bases between the two ends. This CDR3 is 15 amino acids long. Germline values: CDR1 KGHSH, CDR2 LQKENI. The CDR3 DNA reads as TGTGCCAGCTCACCCGGGATAGCAGGGAACACTGAAGCTTTCTTT. Its translation: CASSPGIAGNTEAFF.

The CDR3 DNA reads TGTGCCAGCAGTCAATCGGGTGGACAGCGCTCTGGAAACACCATATATTTT. Its protein product is CASSQSGGQRSGNTIYF. The chain is built from TRBV28 and TRBJ1-3, with a possible D match to TRBD1 (6 bases). The CDR3 is made up of 17 amino acids. V lost 5 bases to trimming and J lost 0 bases, with 17 bases between them. CDR1 MDHEN and CDR2 SYDVKM come from the germline V gene.

This clone was found a few times. CDR3 nucleotide sequence: TGTGCCAGCAGTTACGATGCAGGGTTGAACACTGAAGCTTTCTTT. Protein product: CASSYDAGLNTEAFF. V gene TRBV6-5 combines with J gene TRBJ1-1; a possible D gene is TRBD1 (5 bases). The CDR3 runs 15 residues. V was shortened by 2 bases and J by 0 bases, with 10 bases between the two germline ends. The germline gives CDR1 MNHEY, CDR2 SVGAGI.

In its sample, this clone was seen a few times. This sample includes further DNA sequences coding for the same CDR3. The rearrangement links TRBV9 to TRBJ2-1; TRBD1 is a possible D gene (7 bases). Germline assignment: CDR1 SGDLS and CDR2 YYNGEE. The CDR3 runs to 13 residues. V was trimmed by 2 bases and J by 8 bases, leaving 11 bases between them. The CDR3 region is CASSVRGVDEQFF. The CDR3 DNA sequence: TGTGCCAGCAGCGTCAGGGGGGTCGATGAGCAGTTCTTC.

CDR3 loop: CASSQGGSPLHF. DNA of the CDR3: TGTGCCAGCAGCCAAGGGGGTTCACCCCTCCACTTT. The rearrangement links TRBV3-1 (or the pseudogene TRBV3-2) to TRBJ1-6; D gene unclear. The germline V and J ends were trimmed by 1 base and 9 bases, with 4 bases remaining between them. Germline CDR1 reads LGHDT; CDR2 reads YNNKEL (reference sequence). This CDR3 spans 12 amino acids.

This chain joins TRBV6-1 and TRBJ2-7; weak D call: TRBD1 (6 bases). This CDR3 comprises 15 residues. Germline CDR1 MNHNS, CDR2 SASEGT. The V end lost 2 bases, the J end lost 2 bases, and 13 bases lay between the germline ends. For the CDR3, the DNA is TGTGCCAGCAGTGAAACTACAGGGATTCCCTACGAGCAGTACTTC. Amino acids: CASSETTGIPYEQYF.

The chain is built from TRBV3-1 (or the pseudogene TRBV3-2) and TRBJ2-3; maybe TRBD2 (6 bases). The CDR3 is made up of 15 amino acids. Trimming left V 2 bases short and J 4 bases short, with 13 bases between. Germline values: CDR1 LGHDT, CDR2 YNNKEL (reference sequence). CDR3 DNA: TGTGCCAGCAGCCAAAAAAGACTAGGTCCAGATACGCAGTATTTT. Translated, it gives CASSQKRLGPDTQYF.

This sequence joins TRBV11-2 and TRBJ1-2; D is possibly TRBD1 (6 bases). This CDR3 region has 18 residues. Trimming removed 5 bases from V and 2 bases from J, with 24 bases in between. From germline, CDR1 is SGHAT and CDR2 FQNNGV. CDR3 sequence: CASSRLTGPGGQNYGYTF. CDR3 coding DNA: TGTGCCAGCAGCCGACTCACCGGCCCGGGGGGCCAGAACTATGGCTACACCTTC.

The chain combines TRBV7-8 with TRBJ2-1; D may be TRBD2 (5 bases). Germline CDR1 and CDR2: SGHVS and FQNEAQ. Trimming pared 7 bases from V and 5 bases from J, leaving 15 bases between. The CDR3 contains 14 residues. CDR3 sequence reads: CASTPLAGDNEQFF. The DNA of the CDR3 is TGTGCCAGCACTCCCCTGGCCGGGGACAATGAGCAGTTCTTC.

This clone was detected once. The genes are TRBV10-3 and TRBJ1-1, with a possible D match to TRBD1 (5 bases). The germline V gene has CDR1 ENHRY and CDR2 SYGVKD. The CDR3 consists of 14 residues. The germline V and J ends were trimmed by 6 bases and 8 bases, with 19 bases remaining between them. CDR3 in amino acids: CAIRTPGLREEAFF. The DNA for the CDR3 is TGTGCCATCAGGACGCCAGGGCTCCGGGAAGAAGCTTTCTTT.

This chain uses TRBV7-8 with TRBJ1-2; D is unresolved. Between the trimmed V and J ends, which lost 5 bases and 8 bases, there was a span of 21 bases. The CDR3 runs 15 residues. Germline assignment: CDR1 SGHVS and CDR2 FQNEAQ. In nucleotides, the CDR3 is TGTGCCAGCAGCCCCATGAGACCCGGGGTCGAGGGCTACACCTTC. It yields the protein CASSPMRPGVEGYTF.

This chain uses TRBV18 with TRBJ2-4; a possible D gene is TRBD2 (7 bases). The CDR3 covers 17 residues. CDR1 KGHSH and CDR2 LQKENI come from the germline V gene. Deletions cut 1 base from V and 2 bases from J, with 15 bases between. The CDR3 protein is CASSPHHGGGPKNIQYF. The CDR3 DNA sequence: TGTGCCAGCTCACCACATCACGGCGGGGGCCCCAAAAACATTCAGTACTTC.

With respect to this clone: Other DNA sequences from this sample encode an identical CDR3 as well. The chain links TRBV6-5 to TRBJ1-3; D gene unclear. Looked up from germline, CDR1 is MNHEY and CDR2 is SVGAGI. V lost 0 bases and J 1 base, leaving 7 bases between the germline ends. The CDR3 extends over 15 amino acids. CDR3 sequence reads: CASSYSEGSGNTIYF. The CDR3 DNA reads TGTGCCAGCAGTTACTCGGAAGGTTCTGGAAACACCATATATTTT.

The chain combines TRBV10-3 with TRBJ2-5, with 7 nucleotides matching TRBD2. From germline, CDR1 is ENHRY and CDR2 SYGVKD. CDR3 length: 15 amino acids. V dropped 10 bases and J dropped 2; count of bases not matched to a gene: 13. CDR3 in amino acids: CATRRQGGLQETQYF. The CDR3, as DNA: TGTGCCACCCGGAGGCAGGGAGGGCTACAAGAGACCCAGTACTTC.

DNA for the CDR3: TGTGCCAGCAGCGCGAGCGGGACAGGGGTATCCTATAATTCACCCCTCCACTTT. It codes for CASSASGTGVSYNSPLHF. The rearrangement joins TRBV11-2 to TRBJ1-6; 10 nucleotides line up with TRBD1. The CDR3 runs to 18 residues. J was trimmed by 1 base and V by 5 bases; bases with no gene match: 8. Germline values: CDR1 SGHAT, CDR2 FQNNGV.